This T cell receptor (beta chain) was observed in a study of T cell responses to AZD1222 COVID-19 vaccine. Study-wide findings and caveats: It should be noted that donors were predominantly white British and more often female, and clonal diversity was possibly underestimated. At baseline, just 6 or 7 AZD1222 recipients tested seropositive. Dominant at 160-218 and 743-854, vaccine-associated CD4 TCRs also spanned spike. Spike-specific TCR breadth and depth were elevated following two AZD1222 doses.

Profiled with immunoSEQ multiplex PCR; TCRdb holds only in-frame clones, not every one. The data show under 90,000 clones, about 80% seen once. Germline V CDR1 and CDR2: LGHDT, YNNKEL (reference sequence). The CDR3 has 12 residues. Between the trimmed V and J ends, which lost 4 bases and 1 base, there was a span of 4 bases. A remark on this clone: The target antigen is unknown.

This TCR derives from an adult who received the AZD1222 COVID-19 vaccine. The V and J genes are TRBV3-1 (or the pseudogene TRBV3-2) and TRBJ1-1; D remains unclear. The input for sequencing was peripheral blood, taken 28 days after the second AZD1222 dose. The CDR3 loop is CASSRANTEAFF. The CDR3 DNA reads as TGTGCCAGCAGCCGGGCGAACACTGAAGCTTTCTTT.